This T cell receptor beta chain derives from a study of cytomegalovirus exposure and HLA in healthy donors. Overall study results and limits: The study found most TCR sequences rare, yet found some public TCRs in many donors. Another analysis was done later, and it associated 15,000 to 20,000 TCR beta sequences with HLA alleles at 0.05 false discovery rate. Reports indicated that the classifier achieved high specificity and sensitivity in diagnosing cytomegalovirus status.

As for this clone: What it recognizes is unknown.

CDR3 size: 13 residues. The V and J ends lost 3 bases and 6 bases, in that order; junction bases with no gene match: 0. Germline V CDR1 and CDR2: SEHNR, FQNEAQ (reference sequence). This PCR relied on a set of 60 Vbeta primers and 13 Jbeta primers. As processed by the authors: Later, an analysis found 80 million or so unique TCR beta chains, and 10 million to 11 million of these were shared. The method was immunoSEQ multiplex PCR; TCRdb's version includes in-frame clones alone and lacks a portion of them. V and J calls and clone size are copied from that table; D and trimming were computed from the DNA. The data contain around 100,000 clones, almost 70% of them singletons.

Sequenced sample: PBMCs. This TCR was recovered from a man aged 25-40 years in good health and CMV-seropositive. This rearrangement joins TRBV7-9 to TRBJ2-2; TRBD1 agrees at 8 bases. Here the CDR3 reads CASSLDRAGELFF. CDR3 DNA sequence: TGTGCCAGCAGCTTGGACAGGGCCGGGGAGCTGTTTTTT. The full variable domain, completed using reference TRBV7-9 and TRBJ2-2, is DTGVSQNPRHKITKRGQNVTFRCDPISEHNRLYWYRQTLGQGPEFLTYFQNEAQLEKSRLLSDRFSAERPKGSFSTLEIQRTEQGDSAMYLCASSLDRAGELFFGEGSRLTVL.